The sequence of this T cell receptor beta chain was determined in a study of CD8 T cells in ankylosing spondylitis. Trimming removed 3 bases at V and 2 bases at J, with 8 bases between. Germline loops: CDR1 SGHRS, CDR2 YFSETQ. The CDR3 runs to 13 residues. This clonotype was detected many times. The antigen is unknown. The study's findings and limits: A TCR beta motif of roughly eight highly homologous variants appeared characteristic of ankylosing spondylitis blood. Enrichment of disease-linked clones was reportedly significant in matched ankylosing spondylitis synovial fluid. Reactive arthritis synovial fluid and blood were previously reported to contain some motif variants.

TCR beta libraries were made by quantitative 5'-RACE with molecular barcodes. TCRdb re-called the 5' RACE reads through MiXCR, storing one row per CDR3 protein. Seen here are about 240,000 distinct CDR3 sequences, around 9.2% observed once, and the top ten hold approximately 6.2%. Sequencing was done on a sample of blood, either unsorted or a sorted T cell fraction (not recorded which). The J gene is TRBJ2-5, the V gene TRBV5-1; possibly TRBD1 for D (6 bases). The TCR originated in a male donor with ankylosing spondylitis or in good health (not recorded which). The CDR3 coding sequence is TGCGCCAGCAGCTGGGACACTCAAGAGACCCAGTACTTC. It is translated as CASSWDTQETQYF.